The text below deals with one T cell receptor beta chain. The sample is drawn from a study of blood T cell repertoires in COVID-19. The data were produced by immunoSEQ multiplex PCR, yet TCRdb's version contains in-frame clones alone and is incomplete. In the table there are 120,000 to 150,000 clones, approximately 84% of which are singletons. Trimming pared 0 bases from V and 2 bases from J, leaving 12 bases between. The V gene's germline CDR1 is SGHRS and CDR2 YFSETQ. The CDR3 covers 16 residues. The TCR was taken from a human donor with acute or convalescent COVID-19. The donor label of this sample is uncertain. Sequencing was done on a sample of peripheral blood. This chain links TRBV5-1 with TRBJ2-1, with a weak D call TRBD2 (6 bases). The CDR3 sequence: CASSLGRDLTYNEQFF. CDR3 sequence (DNA): TGCGCCAGCAGCTTGGGGCGGGACTTGACCTACAATGAGCAGTTCTTC.